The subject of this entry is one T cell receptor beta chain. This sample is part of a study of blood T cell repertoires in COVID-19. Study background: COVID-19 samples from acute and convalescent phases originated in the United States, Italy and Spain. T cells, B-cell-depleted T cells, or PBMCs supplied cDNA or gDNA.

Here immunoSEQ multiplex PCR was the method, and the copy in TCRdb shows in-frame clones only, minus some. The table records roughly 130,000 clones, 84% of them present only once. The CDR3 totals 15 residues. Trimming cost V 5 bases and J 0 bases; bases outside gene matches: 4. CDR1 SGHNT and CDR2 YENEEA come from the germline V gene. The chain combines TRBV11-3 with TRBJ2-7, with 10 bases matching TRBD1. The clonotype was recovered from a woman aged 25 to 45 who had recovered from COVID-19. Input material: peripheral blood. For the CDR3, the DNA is TGTGCCAGCAGCCCGCGACAGGGGGCCTCCTACGAGCAGTACTTC. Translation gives CASSPRQGASYEQYF.